The source of this TCR beta chain is a study of CD8+CD57+ T cells in acquired aplastic anemia. Study-level information: An average of around 3.5 ug of DNA was obtained from sorted CD4+ and CD8+ cells.

Before being chosen for sequencing, patients had shown CD8+CD57+ cell expansion by flow cytometry. The V and J ends lost 8 bases and 4 bases respectively, with 17 bases between them. The CDR3 spans 13 residues. Germline V gene data show CDR1 as SQVTM and CDR2 as ANQGSEA. The use of genomic DNA as template underpinned the TCR beta VDJ and CDR3 profiling. TCRdb ran MiXCR on the reads and lists one entry per CDR3 protein. The table includes approximately 200,000 distinct CDR3 sequences, about half detected once. Turning to this clonotype: Antigen: not known.

Overall study findings and caveats: About 27 shared CD8+ CDR3s appeared highly expressed within patients' immunodominant clones.

The receptor was derived from a human donor with aplastic anemia. The chain carries TRBV29-1 and TRBJ1-2, with D unclear. The material sequenced was sorted CD4+, CD8+, or CD8+CD57+ T cells (not recorded which) from PBMCs. The CDR3 here is CSLGRGSGYGYTF. The CDR3 coding sequence is TGCAGCTTGGGTCGGGGTTCAGGCTATGGCTACACCTTC.